The present entry profiles one TCR beta chain with its context. The sample belongs to a study of cytomegalovirus exposure and HLA in healthy donors. Per germline, CDR1 SGDLS and CDR2 YYNGEE. The CDR3 runs 14 residues. The V end lost 4 bases, the J end lost 1 base, and 10 bases lay between the germline ends. In the PCR, 60 Vbeta and 13 Jbeta primers were used. Assay used: immunoSEQ multiplex PCR; TCRdb lists only in-frame clones, some missing. The sample includes 100,000 to 150,000 clones, 75% to 85% seen only once; the top ten take less than 1.1%. Though probably carrying unrecorded immune exposures, donors were nominally healthy at sampling.

The chain is built from TRBV9 and TRBJ2-3; TRBD1 is a possible D gene (5 bases). This TCR was sampled from a male donor in good health and CMV-seronegative. The sequencing sample was made of PBMCs. For the CDR3, the DNA is TGTGCCAGCAGCCCAGGGTTCGGCACAGATACGCAGTATTTT. Protein sequence: CASSPGFGTDTQYF. Based on the CDR3 plus reference TRBV9 and TRBJ2-3, the full variable domain is DSGVTQTPKHLITATGQRVTLRCSPRSGDLSVYWYQQSLDQGLQFLIQYYNGEERAKGNILERFSAQQFPDLHSELNLSSLELGDSALYFCASSPGFGTDTQYFGPGTRLTVL.